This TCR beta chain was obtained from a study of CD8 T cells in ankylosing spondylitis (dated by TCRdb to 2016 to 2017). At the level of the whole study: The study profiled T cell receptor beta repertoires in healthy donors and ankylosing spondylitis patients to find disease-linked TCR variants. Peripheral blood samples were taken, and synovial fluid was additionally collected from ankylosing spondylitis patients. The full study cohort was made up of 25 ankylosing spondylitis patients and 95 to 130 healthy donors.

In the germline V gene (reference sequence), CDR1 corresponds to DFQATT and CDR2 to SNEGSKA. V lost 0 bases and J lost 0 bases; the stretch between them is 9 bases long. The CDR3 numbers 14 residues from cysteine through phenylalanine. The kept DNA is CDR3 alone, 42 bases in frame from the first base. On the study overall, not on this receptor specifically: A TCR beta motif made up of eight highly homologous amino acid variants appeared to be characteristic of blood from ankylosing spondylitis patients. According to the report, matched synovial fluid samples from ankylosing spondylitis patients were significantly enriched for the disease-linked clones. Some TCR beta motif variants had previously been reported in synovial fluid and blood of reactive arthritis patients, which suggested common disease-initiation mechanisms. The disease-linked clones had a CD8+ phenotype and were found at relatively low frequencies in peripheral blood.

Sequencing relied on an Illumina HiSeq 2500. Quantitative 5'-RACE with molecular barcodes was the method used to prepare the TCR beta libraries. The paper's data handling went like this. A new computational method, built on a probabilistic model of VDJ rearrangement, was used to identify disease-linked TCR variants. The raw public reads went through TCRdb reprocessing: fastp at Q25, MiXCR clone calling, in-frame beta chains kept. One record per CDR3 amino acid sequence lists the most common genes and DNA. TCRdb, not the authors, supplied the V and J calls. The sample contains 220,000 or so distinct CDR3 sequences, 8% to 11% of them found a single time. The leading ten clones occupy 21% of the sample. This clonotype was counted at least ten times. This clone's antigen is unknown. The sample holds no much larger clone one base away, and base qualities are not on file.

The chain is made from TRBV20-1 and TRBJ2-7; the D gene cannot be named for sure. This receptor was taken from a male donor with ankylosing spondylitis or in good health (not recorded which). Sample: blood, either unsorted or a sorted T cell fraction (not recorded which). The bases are TGCAGTGCTAGAGATCCAGGAAACTCCTACGAGCAGTACTTC. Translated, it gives CSARDPGNSYEQYF.